The T cell receptor (beta chain) under discussion was sequenced for a study of T-cell memory formation after mild COVID-19. Study at large: Largely donor-specific TCR clusters were found.

Points from the study as a whole: Pre-infection memory carried some responding clones, suggesting that cross-reactive memory joined.

V was trimmed by 7 bases and J by 2 bases, leaving 19 bases between them. The CDR3 runs to 16 residues. The germline V gene encodes CDR1 MNHEY and CDR2 SVGAGI. TCRdb re-called the 5' RACE reads through MiXCR, storing one row per CDR3 protein. Here the sample spans over 120,000 distinct CDR3 sequences, 25% being singletons. Regarding this clonotype: Its matching antigen is unknown.

Sequenced sample: PBMCs or a T cell subset sorted from them (not recorded which). This receptor was obtained from an adult woman who had mild COVID-19 (a few samples of this study predate the infection). Cell type and time point are not known. This rearrangement joins TRBV6-5 to TRBJ2-3; D is uncertain. CDR3 nucleotides: TGTGCCAGCACCAACGAGCGAGCAGAACCCACAGATACGCAGTATTTT. Its protein is CASTNERAEPTDTQYF.